Following are 3 T cell receptor beta chains from one sample sequenced in a study of CD4+ T cells in melanoma (dated by TCRdb to the early 2020s). Receptor amplification or capture employed the immunoSEQ multiplex PCR assay. In its TCRdb copy, this immuneACCESS table keeps in-frame sequences only and misses some clones. Where compared with another copy, unresolved V genes explain less than half of these, and the others have no known cause. The sample table holds around 20,000 clones, of which 83% were seen once. Roughly 5% of the sample is taken by the ten largest. Sequenced material: cells from a culture (not recorded whether cultured in vitro). The receptors originated from a human donor with melanoma.

J is TRBJ1-4 and V is TRBV2; D is undetermined. V was cut by 9 bases and J by 5 bases, with 10 bases left in between. The CDR3 covers 12 residues. Germline CDR1 is SNHLY and CDR2 is FYNNEI. CDR3 in DNA: TGTGCCAGTGAACGGGGAAATGAAAAACTGTTTTTT. It yields the protein CASERGNEKLFF.

This chain uses TRBV19 with TRBJ2-1, with D tentatively TRBD2 (7 bases). The CDR3 is 14 residues long. With 7 bases removed from V and 1 base from J, the gap between germline ends came to 11 bases. Germline V gene data show CDR1 as LNHDA and CDR2 as SQIVND (reference sequence). The CDR3 region is CASKAGASYNEQFF. The CDR3 DNA is TGTGCCAGTAAGGCGGGGGCATCCTACAATGAGCAGTTCTTC.

The chain carries TRBV10-2 and TRBJ2-1; TRBD1 matches at 8 bases. The CDR3 consists of 16 residues. CDR1 and CDR2 from the germline V gene are WSHSY and SAAADI. V shed 3 bases, J shed 7 bases, and the junction held 11 bases outside the gene matches. The CDR3 coding sequence is TGCGCCAGCAGTGATTCGGCAGGGGGCCATGGGAATGAGCAGTTCTTC. It yields the protein CASSDSAGGHGNEQFF.